Listed here is a single TCR beta chain. The antigen remains unidentified. This entry comes from a study of a mutant IDH1 vaccine in newly diagnosed glioma. Time point noted: week 23, last vaccination. Each dose of the vaccine consisted of 300 ug of mutant IDH1 20-mer peptide, with topical imiquimod. Germline V CDR1 and CDR2: SGHRS, YFSETQ. This CDR3 contains 13 residues. V lost 3 bases and J lost 4; bases outside the gene matches: 1. Only in-frame clones appear in the TCRdb table, and some are missing; sequencing was by immunoSEQ multiplex PCR. This table holds approximately 50,000 clones, 87% found once.

The TCR was taken from a middle-aged man with glioma. The chain links TRBV5-1 to TRBJ2-7, with 10 bases matching TRBD1. This specimen consisted of PBMCs, obtained from a glioma patient whose treatment included an IDH1 peptide vaccine. As DNA, the CDR3 is TGCGCCAGCAGCTGGGGACAGGGGTACGAGCAGTACTTC. It is translated as CASSWGQGYEQYF.